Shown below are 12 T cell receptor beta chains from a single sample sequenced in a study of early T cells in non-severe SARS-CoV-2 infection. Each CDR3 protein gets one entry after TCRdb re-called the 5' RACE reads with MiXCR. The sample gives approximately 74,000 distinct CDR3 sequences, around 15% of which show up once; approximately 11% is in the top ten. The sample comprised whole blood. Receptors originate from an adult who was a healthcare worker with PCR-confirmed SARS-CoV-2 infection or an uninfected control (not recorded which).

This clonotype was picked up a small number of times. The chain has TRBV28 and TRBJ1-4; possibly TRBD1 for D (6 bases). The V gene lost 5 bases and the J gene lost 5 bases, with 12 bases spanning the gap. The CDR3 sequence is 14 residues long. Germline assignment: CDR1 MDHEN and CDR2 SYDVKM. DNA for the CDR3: TGTGCCAGCAGTGAAGGGGGTCCGAATGAAAAACTGTTTTTT. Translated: CASSEGGPNEKLFF. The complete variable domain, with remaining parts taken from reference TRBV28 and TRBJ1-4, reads DVKVTQSSRYLVKRTGEKVFLECVQDMDHENMFWYRQDPGLGLRLIYFSYDVKMKEKGDIPEGYSVSREKKERFSLILESASTNQTSMYLCASSEGGPNEKLFFGSGTQLSVL.

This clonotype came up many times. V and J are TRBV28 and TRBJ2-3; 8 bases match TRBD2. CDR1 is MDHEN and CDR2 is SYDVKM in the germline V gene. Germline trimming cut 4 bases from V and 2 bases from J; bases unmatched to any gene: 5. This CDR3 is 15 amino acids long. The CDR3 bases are TGTGCCAGCAGTTCCCGGGGGGGGATCACAGATACGCAGTATTTT. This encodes CASSSRGGITDTQYF.

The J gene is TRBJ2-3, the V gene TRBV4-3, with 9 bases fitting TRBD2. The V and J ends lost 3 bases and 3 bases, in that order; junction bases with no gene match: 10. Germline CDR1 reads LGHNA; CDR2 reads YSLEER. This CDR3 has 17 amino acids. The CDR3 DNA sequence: TGCGCCAGCAGCCACTCCATGACTAGCGGAGTGACAGATACGCAGTATTTT. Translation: CASSHSMTSGVTDTQYF.

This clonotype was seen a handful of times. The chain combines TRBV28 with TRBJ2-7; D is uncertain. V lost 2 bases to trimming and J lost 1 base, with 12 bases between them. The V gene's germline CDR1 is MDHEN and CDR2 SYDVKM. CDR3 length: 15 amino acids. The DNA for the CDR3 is TGTGCCAGCAGTTTAGGCAGATCGTATTCCTACGAGCAGTACTTC. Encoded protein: CASSLGRSYSYEQYF.

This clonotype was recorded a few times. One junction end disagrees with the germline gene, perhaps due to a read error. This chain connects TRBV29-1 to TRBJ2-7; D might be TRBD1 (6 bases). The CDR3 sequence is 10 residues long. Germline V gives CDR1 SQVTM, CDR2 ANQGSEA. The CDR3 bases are TGCAGCGTTGAGTCCGGACAGACTTGGTTC. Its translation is CSVESGQTWF.

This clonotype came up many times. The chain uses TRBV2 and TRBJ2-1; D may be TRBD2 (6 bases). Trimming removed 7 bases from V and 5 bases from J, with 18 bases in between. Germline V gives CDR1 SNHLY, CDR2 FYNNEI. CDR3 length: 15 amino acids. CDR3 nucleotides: TGTGCCAGCACCAAAGGGCCTAGCGTTGACAATGAGCAGTTCTTC. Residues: CASTKGPSVDNEQFF. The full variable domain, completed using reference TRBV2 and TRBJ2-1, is EPEVTQTPSHQVTQMGQEVILRCVPISNHLYFYWYRQILGQKVEFLVSFYNNEISEKSEIFDDQFSVERPDGSNFTLKIRSTKLEDSAMYFCASTKGPSVDNEQFFGPGTRLTVL.

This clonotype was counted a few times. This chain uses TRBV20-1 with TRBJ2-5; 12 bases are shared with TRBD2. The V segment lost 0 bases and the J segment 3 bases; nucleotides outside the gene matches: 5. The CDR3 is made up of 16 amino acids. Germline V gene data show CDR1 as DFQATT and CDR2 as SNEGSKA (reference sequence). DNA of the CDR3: TGCAGTGCTAGAGAAATCTGGACTAGCGGGGAAGAGACCCAGTACTTC. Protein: CSAREIWTSGEETQYF.

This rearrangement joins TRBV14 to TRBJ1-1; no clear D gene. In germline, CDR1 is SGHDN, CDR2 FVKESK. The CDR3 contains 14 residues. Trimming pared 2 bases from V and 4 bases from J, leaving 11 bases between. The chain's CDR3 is CASSQMQMPTEAFF. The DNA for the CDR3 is TGTGCCAGCAGCCAAATGCAGATGCCCACTGAAGCTTTCTTT.

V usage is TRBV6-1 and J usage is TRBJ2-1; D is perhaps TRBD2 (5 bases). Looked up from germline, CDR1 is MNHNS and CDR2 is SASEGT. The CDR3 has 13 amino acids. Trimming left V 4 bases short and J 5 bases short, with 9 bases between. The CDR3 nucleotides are TGTGCCAGCAGTGTGTCGGGGAACAATGAGCAGTTCTTC. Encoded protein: CASSVSGNNEQFF.

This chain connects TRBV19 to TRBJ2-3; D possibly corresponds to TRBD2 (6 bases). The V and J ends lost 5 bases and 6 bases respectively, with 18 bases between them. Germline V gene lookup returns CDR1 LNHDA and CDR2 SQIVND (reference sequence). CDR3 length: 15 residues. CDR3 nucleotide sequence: TGTGCCAGTAGTTATTCGGCTAGCGACTATGATACGCAGTATTTT. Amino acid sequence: CASSYSASDYDTQYF. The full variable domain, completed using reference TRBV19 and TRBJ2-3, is DGGITQSPKYLFRKEGQNVTLSCEQNLNHDAMYWYRQDPGQGLRLIYYSQIVNDFQKGDIAEGYSVSREKKESFPLTVTSAQKNPTAFYLCASSYSASDYDTQYFGPGTRLTVL.

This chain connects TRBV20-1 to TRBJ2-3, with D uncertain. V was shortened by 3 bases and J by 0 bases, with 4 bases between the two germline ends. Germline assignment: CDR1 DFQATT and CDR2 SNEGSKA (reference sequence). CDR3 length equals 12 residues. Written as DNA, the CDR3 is TGCAGTGCTAGCGGCAGCACAGATACGCAGTATTTT. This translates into CSASGSTDTQYF.

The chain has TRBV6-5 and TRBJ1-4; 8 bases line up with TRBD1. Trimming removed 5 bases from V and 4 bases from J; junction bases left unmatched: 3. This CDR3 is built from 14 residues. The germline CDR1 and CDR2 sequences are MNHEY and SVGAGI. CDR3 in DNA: TGTGCCAGCAGTACTGACAGGGGTAATGAAAAACTGTTTTTT. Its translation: CASSTDRGNEKLFF.